These 26 T cell receptor beta chains were all obtained from the same sample, sequenced in a study of T cells in Graves' hyperthyroidism and ophthalmopathy. Amplification targeted TCR beta CDR3 regions from RNA transcripts. An initial round of RT-PCR targeting the TCR CDR3 relied on the HTBI primer set. TCRdb fed the multiplex PCR reads into MiXCR, producing one record per CDR3 protein. Of hundreds of thousands of distinct CDR3 sequences listed, about 15% are singletons. The sequenced sample consisted of blood. The receptors shown here come from a woman aged 18-35 years with Graves' hyperthyroidism.

Concerning this clonotype itself: A much more abundant neighbour one base away suggests this may be a read error. This chain uses TRBV20-1 with TRBJ2-1; D not resolved. The DNA end is more similar to TRBJ2-7, so the J call may be wrong. The CDR3 totals 12 residues. The germline CDR1 and CDR2 sequences are DFQATT and SNEGSKA (reference sequence). The CDR3 sequence: CSARKPYNEQYF. As DNA, the CDR3 is TGCAGTGCTAGGAAACCTTACAATGAGCAGTACTTC.

In its sample, this clonotype was seen a few times. V is TRBV4-1 and J is TRBJ2-7; 8 nucleotides line up with TRBD2. This CDR3 has 17 amino acids. Germline V gene sequence: CDR1 MGHRA, CDR2 YSYEKL. The junction had 12 bases not matched to a gene; V was cut back by 1 base and J by 4 bases. Written as DNA, the CDR3 is TGCGCCAGCAGCCAAGGTTCCTCCCGGGAGGGCCTGTACGAGCAGTACTTC. Protein: CASSQGSSREGLYEQYF.

This clonotype was recorded many times. V usage is TRBV18 and J usage is TRBJ2-7; 8 bases map to TRBD1. The CDR3 is 15 residues long. CDR1 and CDR2 (germline): KGHSH, LQKENI. After removal of 1 base from V and 5 bases from J, the junction contained 7 bases not matched to a gene. The CDR3 region has the DNA TGTGCCAGCTCACCACAAGTCCAGGGGGCTCACGAGCAGTACTTC. Translating gives CASSPQVQGAHEQYF.

This clonotype turned up a few times. This sequence joins TRBV6-2 or TRBV6-3 and TRBJ2-7; D is ambiguous. Germline CDR1 reads MNHEY; CDR2 reads SVGEGT. This CDR3 spans 17 amino acids. CDR3 loop: CVRGFLRSDRSSYEQYF. CDR3 DNA sequence: TGTGTCAGAGGTTTTCTACGTTCTGATAGGAGCTCCTACGAGCAGTACTTC.

This clonotype has at least ten counts. The chain combines TRBV20-1 with TRBJ2-3, with a weak D call TRBD1 (6 bases). The CDR3 is 14 amino acids. Trimming took 5 bases from V and 2 from J, leaving 14 bases between them. Germline values: CDR1 DFQATT, CDR2 SNEGSKA (reference sequence). The CDR3: CSAPDRFYTDTQYF. Written as DNA, the CDR3 is TGCAGTGCTCCCGACAGGTTCTACACAGATACGCAGTATTTT.

The sample holds a few counts of this clonotype. The chain carries TRBV6-5 and TRBJ2-1, with 8 nucleotides matching TRBD2. Germline V gene lookup returns CDR1 MNHEY and CDR2 SVGAGI. The CDR3 is 16 amino acids. Trimming removed 2 bases from V and 6 bases from J; junction bases left unmatched: 9. CDR3 nucleotides: TGTGCCAGCAGTTACCCCAACAGCGGGAGCTTCAATGAGCAGTTCTTC. It is translated as CASSYPNSGSFNEQFF.

This clonotype has at least ten counts. J is TRBJ2-5 and V is TRBV18; perhaps D is TRBD1 or TRBD2 (5 bases each). The CDR3 contains 14 residues. Deletions cut 3 bases from V and 3 bases from J, with 11 bases between. Germline V gives CDR1 KGHSH, CDR2 LQKENI. The CDR3 DNA sequence: TGTGCCAGCTCACCGGGACCAACAAAAGAGACCCAGTACTTC. Translated, it gives CASSPGPTKETQYF.

Comments on this clonotype: This sequence may be a read error, since a much larger clone differs from it by one base. The V and J genes are TRBV7-9 and TRBJ2-7; D is ambiguous. Germline loops: CDR1 SEHNR, CDR2 FQNEAQ (reference sequence). The CDR3 consists of 13 residues. The V end was cut by 2 bases, the J end by 5 bases, with 10 bases between. The CDR3 coding sequence is TGTGCCAGCAGCTTACTGGTTTCGGACGAGCAGTACTTC. Encoded protein: CASSLLVSDEQYF.

The J gene is TRBJ2-6, the V gene TRBV5-1; no reliable D call. Germline assignment: CDR1 SGHRS and CDR2 YFSETQ. Trimming pared 4 bases from V and 2 bases from J, leaving 10 bases between. CDR3 length: 15 residues. DNA for the CDR3: TGCGCCAGCAGCGGAATCTTTACTGGGGCCAACGTCCTGACTTTC. It specifies CASSGIFTGANVLTF.

This clonotype was counted many times. The chain employs TRBV3-1 and TRBJ1-1, with D perhaps matching TRBD1 (6 bases). Trimming took off 3 bases at V and 8 bases at J, with 16 bases between the two ends. Germline lookup yields CDR1 LGHDT and CDR2 YNNKEL (reference sequence). The CDR3 is made up of 14 amino acids. CDR3 coding DNA: TGTGCCAGCAGCCACCTGGGGCAGGGGCCCGAAGCTTTCTTT. Protein product: CASSHLGQGPEAFF.

This clonotype was seen ten or more times. This sequence joins TRBV7-2 and TRBJ2-3, with 9 nucleotides matching TRBD2. Trimming took 0 bases from V and 7 from J; bases not matched to a gene: 5. There are 15 residues in the CDR3. The germline V gene has CDR1 SGHTA and CDR2 FQGNSA. The CDR3 loop is CASSLASGSQNTQYF. The CDR3 DNA reads TGTGCCAGCAGCTTAGCTAGCGGGAGTCAAAATACGCAGTATTTT.

The V call is TRBV4-1, the J call TRBJ2-2, with D possibly called TRBD1 or TRBD2 (5 bases each). The germline V and J ends were trimmed by 3 bases and 0 bases, with 14 bases remaining between them. Germline V gives CDR1 MGHRA, CDR2 YSYEKL. The CDR3 contains 17 residues. The CDR3 here is CASSHVPGRTNTGELFF. The DNA for the CDR3 is TGCGCCAGCAGCCATGTTCCGGGACGGACGAACACCGGGGAGCTGTTTTTT.

This clonotype was observed many times. The CDR3 is CASSSRRAGGTEAFF. In DNA form, the CDR3 reads TGTGCCAGTAGTTCCCGCCGGGCGGGGGGCACTGAAGCTTTCTTT. V and J are TRBV19 and TRBJ1-1, with D perhaps TRBD1 (5 bases). Trimming pared 5 bases from V and 4 bases from J, leaving 17 bases between. The CDR3 extends over 15 amino acids. Germline V gives CDR1 LNHDA, CDR2 SQIVND (reference sequence).

This clonotype was detected a few times. In nucleotides, the CDR3 is TGCAGTGCTAGCGGGAGGGTCTTTGACAATGAGCAGTTCTTC. This sequence encodes CSASGRVFDNEQFF. V and J are TRBV20-1 and TRBJ2-1, with 8 bases lining up with TRBD2. The CDR3 consists of 14 residues. V lost 3 bases to trimming and J lost 5 bases; unmatched junction nucleotides: 6. The germline CDR1 and CDR2 sequences are DFQATT and SNEGSKA (reference sequence).

A few counts support this clonotype. The genes are TRBV5-1 and TRBJ2-3; D gene uncertain. V was pared by 2 bases and J by 3 bases, with 10 bases between. CDR3 size: 14 residues. Germline CDR1 and CDR2: SGHRS and YFSETQ. CDR3 in amino acids: CASSLWARTDTQYF. The CDR3 DNA sequence: TGCGCCAGCAGCTTATGGGCGCGGACAGATACGCAGTATTTT.

By proportion, this clonotype is medium-sized. The V gene is TRBV20-1, the J gene TRBJ2-7; D remains ambiguous. V lost 4 bases and J 0 bases, leaving 13 bases between the germline ends. The germline V gene encodes CDR1 DFQATT and CDR2 SNEGSKA (reference sequence). This CDR3 comprises 14 residues. The CDR3 protein is CSATNPPGSYEQYF. Here the CDR3 DNA reads TGCAGTGCTACTAATCCCCCCGGCTCCTACGAGCAGTACTTC.

The chain uses TRBV4-3 and TRBJ2-3, with D possibly matching TRBD2 (5 bases). Germline-derived CDR1 and CDR2 are LGHNA and YSLEER. The ends were cut back, 0 bases at V and 1 base at J, with 11 bases in the middle. This CDR3 region has 16 residues. CDR3 nucleotide sequence: TGCGCCAGCAGCCAAGACCCGGGAATGCGCACAGATACGCAGTATTTT. Its translation: CASSQDPGMRTDTQYF.

This clonotype was counted at least ten times. The chain employs TRBV7-8 and TRBJ2-7; maybe TRBD2 (6 bases). Germline V gene data show CDR1 as SGHVS and CDR2 as FQNEAQ. The CDR3 has 16 residues. Trimming pared 1 base from V and 2 bases from J, leaving 15 bases between. CDR3 sequence reads: CASSLEAGTGPYEQYF. The CDR3 DNA is TGTGCCAGCAGCTTAGAAGCCGGGACTGGACCCTACGAGCAGTACTTC.

This clonotype was detected many times. The chain couples TRBV4-3 to TRBJ2-1; TRBD2 matches 8 bases. There are 17 residues in the CDR3. With 0 bases clipped from V and 0 bases from J, the junction kept 4 bases outside the gene matches. Germline-derived CDR1 and CDR2 are LGHNA and YSLEER. DNA for the CDR3: TGCGCCAGCAGCCAAGAATTGAGCGGGAGCTCCTACAATGAGCAGTTCTTC. Translating gives CASSQELSGSSYNEQFF.

The rearrangement joins TRBV6-1 to TRBJ1-2, with a weak D call TRBD1 (6 bases). CDR1 and CDR2 (germline): MNHNS, SASEGT. The V end lost 0 bases, the J end lost 8 bases, and 13 bases lay between the germline ends. The CDR3 has 14 residues. CDR3 nucleotide sequence: TGTGCCAGCAGTGAAGCGCTTCCGGGGGGCGGCTACACCTTC. Translated, it gives CASSEALPGGGYTF.

The V gene is TRBV4-1, the J gene TRBJ2-7; 9 nucleotides align to TRBD1. V dropped 4 bases and J dropped 6; count of bases not matched to a gene: 7. Germline loops: CDR1 MGHRA, CDR2 YSYEKL. This CDR3 has 14 amino acids. CDR3 protein: CASSPVGTGPEQYF. CDR3 in DNA: TGCGCCAGCAGCCCTGTCGGGACAGGGCCCGAGCAGTACTTC.

The chain is built from TRBV11-2 and TRBJ1-5; D is unresolved. Germline V gives CDR1 SGHAT, CDR2 FQNNGV. CDR3 length: 15 residues. Trimming cost V 0 bases and J 0 bases, with 6 bases left between them. The CDR3 DNA is TGTGCCAGCAGCTTAGAATCGGATAGCAATCAGCCCCAGCATTTT. Its protein product is CASSLESDSNQPQHF. The full variable domain, completed using reference TRBV11-2 and TRBJ1-5, is EAGVAQSPRYKIIEKRQSVAFWCNPISGHATLYWYQQILGQGPKLLIQFQNNGVVDDSQLPKDRFSAERLKGVDSTLKIQPAKLEDSAVYLCASSLESDSNQPQHFGDGTRLSIL.

This clonotype was detected many times. Written as DNA, the CDR3 is TGTGCCAGCAGCTTAAGAGGACAGGGGGCCTCTGGGGCCAACGTCCTGACTTTC. As protein: CASSLRGQGASGANVLTF. V and J are TRBV7-2 and TRBJ2-6, with 11 nucleotides matching TRBD1. In germline, CDR1 is SGHTA, CDR2 FQGNSA. Unmatched junction bases numbered 3, after V lost 2 bases and J lost 0 bases. The length of the CDR3 is 18 residues.

This clonotype has just a few counts. The J gene is TRBJ2-3, the V gene TRBV5-1; 8 bases line up with TRBD1. CDR3 length: 14 amino acids. Trimming removed 1 base from V and 5 bases from J; junction bases left unmatched: 3. CDR1 and CDR2 from the germline V gene are SGHRS and YFSETQ. Here the CDR3 DNA reads TGCGCCAGCAGCTTGCAGGGGGCTGGAGATACGCAGTATTTT. It encodes CASSLQGAGDTQYF.

This sequence joins TRBV7-9 and TRBJ2-7, with 10 bases lining up with TRBD2. The CDR3 is made up of 17 amino acids. From germline, CDR1 is SEHNR and CDR2 FQNEAQ (reference sequence). V shed 3 bases, J shed 3 bases, and the junction held 11 bases outside the gene matches. In nucleotides, the CDR3 is TGTGCCAGCAGCTTGCGGACCTCCGGGACTAGCGTCTACGAGCAGTACTTC. Amino acids: CASSLRTSGTSVYEQYF.

The table lists this clonotype with many counts. The chain has TRBV28 and TRBJ1-5, with 8 positions matching TRBD1. Germline CDR1 MDHEN, CDR2 SYDVKM. The CDR3 has 18 residues. V shed 10 bases and J 2 bases; nucleotides not matched to a gene: 19. This CDR3 reads CATHGGQVVGGRNQPQHF. As DNA, the CDR3 is TGTGCCACGCATGGGGGACAGGTAGTAGGGGGTCGCAATCAGCCCCAGCATTTT. The full variable domain, with the rest looked up from reference TRBV28 and TRBJ1-5, is DVKVTQSSRYLVKRTGEKVFLECVQDMDHENMFWYRQDPGLGLRLIYFSYDVKMKEKGDIPEGYSVSREKKERFSLILESASTNQTSMYLCATHGGQVVGGRNQPQHFGDGTRLSIL.